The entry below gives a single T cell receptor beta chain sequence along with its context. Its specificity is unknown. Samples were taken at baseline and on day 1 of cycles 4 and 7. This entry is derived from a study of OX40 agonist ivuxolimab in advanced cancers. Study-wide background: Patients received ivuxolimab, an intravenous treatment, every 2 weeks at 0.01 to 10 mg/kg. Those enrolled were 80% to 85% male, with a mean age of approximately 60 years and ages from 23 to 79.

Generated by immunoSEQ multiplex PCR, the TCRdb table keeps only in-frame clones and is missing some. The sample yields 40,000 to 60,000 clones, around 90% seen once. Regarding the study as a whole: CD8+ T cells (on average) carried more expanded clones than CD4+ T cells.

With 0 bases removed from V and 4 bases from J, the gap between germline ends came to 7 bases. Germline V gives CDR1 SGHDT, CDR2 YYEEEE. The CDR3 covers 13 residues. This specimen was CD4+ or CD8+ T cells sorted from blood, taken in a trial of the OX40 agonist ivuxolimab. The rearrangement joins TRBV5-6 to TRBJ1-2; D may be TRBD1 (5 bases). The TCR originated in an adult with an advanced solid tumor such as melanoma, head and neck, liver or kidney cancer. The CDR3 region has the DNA TGTGCCAGCAGCTTGGACAGGAGCTATGGCTACACCTTC. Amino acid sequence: CASSLDRSYGYTF.